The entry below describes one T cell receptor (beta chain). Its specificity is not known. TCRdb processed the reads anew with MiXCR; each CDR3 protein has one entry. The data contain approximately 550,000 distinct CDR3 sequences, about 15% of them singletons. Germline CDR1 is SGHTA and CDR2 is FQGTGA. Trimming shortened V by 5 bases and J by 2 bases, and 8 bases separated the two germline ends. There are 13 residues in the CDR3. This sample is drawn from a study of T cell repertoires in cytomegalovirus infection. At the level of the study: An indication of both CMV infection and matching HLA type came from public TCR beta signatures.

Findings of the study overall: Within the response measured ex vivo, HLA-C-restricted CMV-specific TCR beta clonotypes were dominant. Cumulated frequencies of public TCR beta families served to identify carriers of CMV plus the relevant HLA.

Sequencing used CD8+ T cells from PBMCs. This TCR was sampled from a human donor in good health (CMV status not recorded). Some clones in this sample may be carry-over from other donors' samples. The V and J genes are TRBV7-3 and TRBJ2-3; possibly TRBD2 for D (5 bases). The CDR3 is CASSKLVTDTQYF. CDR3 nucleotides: TGTGCCAGCAGCAAACTAGTCACAGATACGCAGTATTTT.